The 17 T cell receptor beta chains reported below all come from one sample, sequenced in a study of blood T cell repertoires in COVID-19. The repertoire was sequenced with immunoSEQ multiplex PCR; TCRdb's copy has only in-frame clones and lacks some. The sample shows more than 95,000 clones, 85% of them seen only once. Sequencing input: peripheral blood. These TCRs come from an elderly man with active or convalescent COVID-19.

This rearrangement joins TRBV5-8 to TRBJ2-6; D is possibly TRBD2 (5 bases). The CDR3 sequence is 16 residues long. Germline lookup yields CDR1 SGHTS and CDR2 YDEGEE. The V end was cut by 4 bases, the J end by 2 bases, with 13 bases between. Here the CDR3 reads CASSEKRSAGANVLTF. The CDR3 DNA reads TGTGCCAGCAGCGAGAAGCGGTCCGCTGGGGCCAACGTCCTGACTTTC. The variable domain in full, with the rest retrieved from reference TRBV5-8 and TRBJ2-6, is EAGVTQSPTHLIKTRGQQATLRCSPISGHTSVYWYQQALGLGLQFLLWYDEGEERNRGNFPPRFSGRQFPNYSSELNVNALELEDSALYLCASSEKRSAGANVLTFGAGSRLTVL.

This chain links TRBV19 with TRBJ2-5; possibly TRBD2 for D (5 bases). The V end lost 7 bases, the J end lost 4 bases, and 16 bases lay between the germline ends. From germline, CDR1 is LNHDA and CDR2 SQIVND (reference sequence). This CDR3 spans 14 amino acids. The CDR3 spells CASTNRGELETQYF. DNA of the CDR3: TGTGCCAGTACCAACCGGGGAGAATTAGAGACCCAGTACTTC.

The gene calls are TRBV29-1 and TRBJ2-2; weak D call: TRBD1 (6 bases). Germline V gene sequence: CDR1 SQVTM, CDR2 ANQGSEA. The CDR3 has 14 amino acids. The V end was cut by 5 bases, the J end by 3 bases, with 13 bases between. Here the CDR3 reads CSVRGGRYTGELFF. The CDR3 region has the DNA TGCAGCGTTAGAGGGGGTCGGTACACCGGGGAGCTGTTTTTT.

The CDR3 region has the DNA TGTGCCAGCAGCATCCTAGGAGGCAACTACGAGCAGTACTTC. As protein: CASSILGGNYEQYF. The chain has TRBV7-2 and TRBJ2-7; D is perhaps TRBD2 (5 bases). CDR3 length: 14 residues. Germline loops: CDR1 SGHTA, CDR2 FQGNSA. V lost 5 bases, J lost 3 bases, and 14 bases lay in between.

The chain combines TRBV6-1 with TRBJ1-4, with D tentatively TRBD1 (5 bases). Between the trimmed V and J ends, which lost 2 bases and 5 bases, there was a span of 21 bases. Germline assignment: CDR1 MNHNS and CDR2 SASEGT. This CDR3 has 18 residues. CDR3 nucleotides: TGTGCCAGCAGTGAAAGAGGCAGCGGGAGGGGACTAAATGAAAAACTGTTTTTT. Its translation: CASSERGSGRGLNEKLFF.

J is TRBJ1-6 and V is TRBV14, with D possibly being TRBD1 (5 bases). The CDR3 is 16 residues long. Germline V CDR1 and CDR2: SGHDN, FVKESK. The V gene lost 2 bases and the J gene lost 5 bases, with 13 bases spanning the gap. As DNA, the CDR3 is TGTGCCAGCAGCCAATTGAAAGGGGCCAATAATTCACCCCTCCACTTT. Encoded protein: CASSQLKGANNSPLHF. Using reference TRBV14 and TRBJ1-6 for the parts outside the CDR3, the full variable domain is EAGVTQFPSHSVIEKGQTVTLRCDPISGHDNLYWYRRVMGKEIKFLLHFVKESKQDESGMPNNRFLAERTGGTYSTLKVQPAELEDSGVYFCASSQLKGANNSPLHFGNGTRLTVT.

The chain joins TRBV4-1 to TRBJ2-3, with D possibly matching TRBD2 (5 bases). Per the germline V gene, CDR1 is MGHRA and CDR2 is YSYEKL. V lost 4 bases and J lost 3, with 11 bases in between. The CDR3 loop spans 14 amino acids. The CDR3 DNA reads TGCGCCAGCAGCCCGGGGATTTTAACAGATACGCAGTATTTT. Amino acids: CASSPGILTDTQYF.

This clone was detected a few times. J is TRBJ1-2 and V is TRBV4-3; 7 bases are a match to TRBD1. The CDR3 has 15 amino acids. Trimming took 4 bases from V and 3 from J; bases not matched to a gene: 8. Germline V gene sequence: CDR1 LGHNA, CDR2 YSLEER. CDR3 sequence reads: CASSRLPGTDYGYTF. CDR3 DNA sequence: TGCGCCAGCAGCCGCCTACCCGGGACAGACTATGGCTACACCTTC.

This clone was seen a single time. The V gene is TRBV6-2 or TRBV6-3, the J gene TRBJ2-5, with 11 bases identical to TRBD2. The length of the CDR3 is 16 residues. Germline lookup yields CDR1 MNHEY and CDR2 SVGEGT. The junction had 9 bases not matched to a gene; V was cut back by 4 bases and J by 5 bases. The CDR3 nucleotides are TGTGCCAGCAGTTTGCGACTAGCGGGAATCGTTGAGACCCAGTACTTC. Translating it yields CASSLRLAGIVETQYF.

This chain links TRBV19 with TRBJ2-5; no clear D. The germline V gene has CDR1 LNHDA and CDR2 SQIVND (reference sequence). CDR3 length: 11 amino acids. V was clipped by 8 bases and J by 5 bases, with 9 bases between them. The CDR3 loop is CASEYRETQYF. CDR3 sequence (DNA): TGTGCCAGTGAGTACCGGGAGACCCAGTACTTC.

The rearrangement uses TRBV28 and TRBJ1-1, with D possibly being TRBD1 (5 bases). Germline-derived CDR1 and CDR2 are MDHEN and SYDVKM. Trimming shortened V by 9 bases and J by 3 bases, and 17 bases separated the two germline ends. The CDR3 totals 14 residues. The CDR3 here is CASPGRIKDTEAFF. CDR3 nucleotide sequence: TGTGCCAGTCCAGGGAGGATTAAGGACACTGAAGCTTTCTTT.

The V call is TRBV19, the J call TRBJ1-5, with D maybe TRBD1 (5 bases). Germline loops: CDR1 LNHDA, CDR2 SQIVND (reference sequence). Trimming shortened V by 1 base and J by 5 bases, and 9 bases separated the two germline ends. The CDR3 length is 14 residues. The CDR3 loop is CASSIGQSYQPQHF. The CDR3 DNA follows: TGTGCCAGTAGTATAGGACAGTCCTATCAGCCCCAGCATTTT.

The chain combines TRBV3-1 (or the pseudogene TRBV3-2) with TRBJ2-1; 9 nucleotides line up with TRBD2. The J segment lost 6 bases and the V segment lost 5 bases, leaving 5 bases of the junction unmatched. In germline, CDR1 is LGHDT, CDR2 YNNKEL (reference sequence). CDR3 size: 14 residues. Written as DNA, the CDR3 is TGTGCCAGCAGCTTACGACTAGCGGCCAATGAGCAGTTCTTC. Amino acids: CASSLRLAANEQFF.

This clone was seen a single time. The chain carries TRBV23-1 and TRBJ1-5; TRBD1 aligns across 9 bases. TRBV23-1 is reported as an ORF; its role is uncertain. Trimming at V came to 3 bases and at J to 4 bases, leaving 4 bases not matched to a gene. The CDR3 has 15 amino acids. The chain's CDR3 is CASSHPTGGNQPQHF. The CDR3 DNA follows: TGCGCCAGCAGTCACCCGACAGGGGGTAATCAGCCCCAGCATTTT.

In this sample, this clone turned up once. The CDR3 nucleotides are TGTGCCAGCAGTCGAGAAAACCATGAGCAGTTCTTC. This sequence encodes CASSRENHEQFF. The chain couples TRBV6-5 to TRBJ2-1; D is uncertain. The germline V gene has CDR1 MNHEY and CDR2 SVGAGI. The V end lost 5 bases, the J end lost 8 bases, and 10 bases lay between the germline ends. The CDR3 extends over 12 amino acids.

The gene calls are TRBV5-4 and TRBJ1-1; 9 nucleotides align to TRBD1. The CDR3 has 17 amino acids. Germline lookup yields CDR1 SGHNT and CDR2 YYREEE (reference sequence). Trimming took 4 bases from V and 0 from J; bases not matched to a gene: 10. The CDR3 loop reads CASSLPGQGIVNTEAFF. The CDR3 nucleotides are TGTGCCAGCAGCCTTCCGGGACAGGGTATCGTGAACACTGAAGCTTTCTTT.

V is TRBV18 and J is TRBJ1-2, with D possibly being TRBD1 (6 bases). Germline CDR1 is KGHSH and CDR2 is LQKENI. This CDR3 contains 14 residues. The V gene lost 0 bases and the J gene lost 4 bases, with 9 bases spanning the gap. The CDR3 protein is CASSPPDSLYGYTF. CDR3 DNA: TGTGCCAGCTCACCACCGGACAGCCTCTATGGCTACACCTTC.